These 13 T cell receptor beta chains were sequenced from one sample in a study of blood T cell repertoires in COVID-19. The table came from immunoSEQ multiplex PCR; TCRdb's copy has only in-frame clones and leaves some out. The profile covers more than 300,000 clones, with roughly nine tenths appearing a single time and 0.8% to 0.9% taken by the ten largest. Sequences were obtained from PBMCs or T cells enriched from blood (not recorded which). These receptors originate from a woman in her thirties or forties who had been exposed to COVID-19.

CDR3 sequence reads: CASSVGTGAYGYTF. The CDR3 coding sequence is TGTGCCAGTAGTGTAGGGACAGGGGCCTATGGCTACACCTTC. V is TRBV19 and J is TRBJ1-2; 10 nucleotides match TRBD1. CDR3 size: 14 residues. Germline V lookup: CDR1 LNHDA, CDR2 SQIVND (reference sequence). V dropped 5 bases and J dropped 4; count of bases not matched to a gene: 4.

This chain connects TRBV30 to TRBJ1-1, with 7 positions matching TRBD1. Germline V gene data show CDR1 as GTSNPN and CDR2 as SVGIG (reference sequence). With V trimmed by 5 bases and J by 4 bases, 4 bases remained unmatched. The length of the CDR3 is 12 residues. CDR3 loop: CAWDRDGTEAFF. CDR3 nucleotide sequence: TGTGCCTGGGACAGGGATGGCACTGAAGCTTTCTTT. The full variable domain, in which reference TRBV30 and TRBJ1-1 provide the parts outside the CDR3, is SQTIHQWPATLVQPVGSPLSLECTVEGTSNPNLYWYRQAAGRGLQLLFYSVGIGQISSEVPQNLSASRPQDRQFILSSKKLLLSDSGFYLCAWDRDGTEAFFGQGTRLTVV.

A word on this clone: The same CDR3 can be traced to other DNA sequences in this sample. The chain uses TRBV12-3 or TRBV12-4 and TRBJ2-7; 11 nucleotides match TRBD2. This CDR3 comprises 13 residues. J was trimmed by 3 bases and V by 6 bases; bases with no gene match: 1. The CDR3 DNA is TGTGCCAGCAGCCTAGCGGGAGGCTACGAGCAGTACTTC. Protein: CASSLAGGYEQYF.

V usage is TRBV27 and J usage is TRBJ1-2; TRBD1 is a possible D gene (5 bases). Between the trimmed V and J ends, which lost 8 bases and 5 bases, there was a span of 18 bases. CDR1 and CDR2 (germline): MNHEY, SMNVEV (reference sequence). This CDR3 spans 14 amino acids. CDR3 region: CASGPPQGWYGYTF. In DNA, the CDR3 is TGTGCCAGCGGGCCCCCGCAGGGTTGGTATGGCTACACCTTC.

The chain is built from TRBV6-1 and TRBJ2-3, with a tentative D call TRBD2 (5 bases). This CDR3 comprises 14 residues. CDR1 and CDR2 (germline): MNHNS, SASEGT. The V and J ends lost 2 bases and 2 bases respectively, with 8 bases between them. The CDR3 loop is CASSELAYTDTQYF. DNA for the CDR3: TGTGCCAGCAGTGAACTAGCCTACACAGATACGCAGTATTTT.

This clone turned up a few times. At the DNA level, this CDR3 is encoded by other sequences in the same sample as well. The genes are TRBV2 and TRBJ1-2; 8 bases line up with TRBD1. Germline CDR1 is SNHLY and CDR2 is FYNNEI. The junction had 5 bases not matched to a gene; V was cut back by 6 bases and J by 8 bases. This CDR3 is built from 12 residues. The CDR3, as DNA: TGTGCCAGCAGAACACAGGGGGGAGGCTACACCTTC. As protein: CASRTQGGGYTF.

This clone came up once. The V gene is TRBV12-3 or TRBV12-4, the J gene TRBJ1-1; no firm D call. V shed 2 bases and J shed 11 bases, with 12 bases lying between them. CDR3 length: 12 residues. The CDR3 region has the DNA TGTGCCAGCAGTTTATCAGGAAGAGGGGCTTTCTTT. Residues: CASSLSGRGAFF.

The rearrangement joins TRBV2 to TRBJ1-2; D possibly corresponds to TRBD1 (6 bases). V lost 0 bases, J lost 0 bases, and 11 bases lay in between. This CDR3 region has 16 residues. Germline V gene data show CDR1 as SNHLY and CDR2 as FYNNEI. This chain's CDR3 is CASSEASRQANYGYTF. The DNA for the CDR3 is TGTGCCAGCAGTGAAGCTAGTAGACAGGCTAACTATGGCTACACCTTC.

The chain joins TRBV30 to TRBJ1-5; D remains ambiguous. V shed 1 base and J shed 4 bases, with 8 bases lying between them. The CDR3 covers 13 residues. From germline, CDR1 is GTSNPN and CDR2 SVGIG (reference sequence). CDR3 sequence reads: CAWSGPGNQPQHF. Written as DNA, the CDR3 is TGTGCCTGGAGTGGACCGGGGAATCAGCCCCAGCATTTT.

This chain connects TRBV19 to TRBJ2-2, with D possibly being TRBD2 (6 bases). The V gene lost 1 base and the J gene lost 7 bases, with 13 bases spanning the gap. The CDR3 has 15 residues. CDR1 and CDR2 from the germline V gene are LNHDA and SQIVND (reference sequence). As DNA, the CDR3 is TGTGCCAGTAGTATAGTGGGCGGGGCCCACGGGGAGCTGTTTTTT. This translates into CASSIVGGAHGELFF.

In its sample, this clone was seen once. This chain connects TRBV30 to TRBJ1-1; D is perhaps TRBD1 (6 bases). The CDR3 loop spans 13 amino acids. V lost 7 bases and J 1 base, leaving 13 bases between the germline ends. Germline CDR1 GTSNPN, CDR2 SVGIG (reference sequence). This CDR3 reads CALETGGNTEAFF. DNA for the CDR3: TGTGCCTTAGAGACAGGCGGGAACACTGAAGCTTTCTTT.

The CDR3 is CASSSGQGTYNEQFF. The CDR3 coding sequence is TGTGCCAGCAGTTCGGGACAGGGTACCTACAATGAGCAGTTCTTC. The chain employs TRBV5-4 and TRBJ2-1, with TRBD1 matching 9 bases. The CDR3 has 15 residues. V trimming: 5 bases; J trimming: 2 bases; junction bases outside the gene matches: 5. Germline assignment: CDR1 SGHNT and CDR2 YYREEE (reference sequence).

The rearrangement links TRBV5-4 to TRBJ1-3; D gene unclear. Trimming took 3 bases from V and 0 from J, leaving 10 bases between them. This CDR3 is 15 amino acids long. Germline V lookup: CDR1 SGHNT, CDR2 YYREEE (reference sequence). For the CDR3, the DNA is TGTGCCAGCAGCTCCCGTCCTTTCTCTGGAAACACCATATATTTT. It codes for CASSSRPFSGNTIYF.